Below, one T cell receptor (beta chain) is given with its context. The data derive from a study of T cell changes during pregnancy in multiple sclerosis. Profiling relied on immunoSEQ multiplex PCR, and the TCRdb table lists in-frame clones only, not all of them. The sample includes under 85,000 clones, 90% of them seen just once. This sample comprised peripheral blood, obtained in the third trimester of pregnancy. This TCR was sampled from a female donor with multiple sclerosis, enrolled in a pregnancy study.

The CDR3 loop is CASSYYRTGHSPLHF. CDR3 bases: TGTGCCAGCAGTTACTACAGGACAGGGCACTCACCCCTCCACTTT. The rearrangement links TRBV6-5 to TRBJ1-6, with 8 bases matching TRBD1. The CDR3 has 15 amino acids. The V and J ends lost 1 base and 10 bases, in that order; junction bases with no gene match: 6. Germline V gives CDR1 MNHEY, CDR2 SVGAGI.